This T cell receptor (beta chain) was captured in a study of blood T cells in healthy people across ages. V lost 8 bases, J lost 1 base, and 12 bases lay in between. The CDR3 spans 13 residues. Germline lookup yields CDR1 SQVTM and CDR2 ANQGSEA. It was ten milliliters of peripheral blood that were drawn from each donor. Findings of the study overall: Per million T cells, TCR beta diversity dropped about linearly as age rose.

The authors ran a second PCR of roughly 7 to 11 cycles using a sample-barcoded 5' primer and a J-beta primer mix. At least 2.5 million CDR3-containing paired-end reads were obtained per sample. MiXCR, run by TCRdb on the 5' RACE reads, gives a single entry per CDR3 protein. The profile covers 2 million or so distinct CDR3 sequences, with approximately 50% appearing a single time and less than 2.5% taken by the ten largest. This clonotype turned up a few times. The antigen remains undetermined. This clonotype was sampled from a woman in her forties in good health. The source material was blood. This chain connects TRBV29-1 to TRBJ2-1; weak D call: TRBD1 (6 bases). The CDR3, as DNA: TGCAGCTCCCGACAGGATTCCTACAATGAGCAGTTCTTC. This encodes CSSRQDSYNEQFF.